The clone carrying this T cell receptor (beta chain) was found once. The data were taken from a study of blood T cell repertoires in COVID-19. Study as a whole: COVID-19 samples from acute and convalescent phases originated in the United States, Italy and Spain. T cells, B-cell-depleted T cells, or PBMCs provided the cDNA or gDNA that served as material.

The authors' processing: For nucleated cells, counts were estimated from reference gene primer amplification. Data came from immunoSEQ multiplex PCR; TCRdb stores just in-frame clones and leaves some out. V and J calls and clone size follow that table, whereas D and trimming were derived from the DNA. The sample shows 95,000 or so clones, roughly 80% of them seen only once. The CDR3 spans 15 residues. With V trimmed by 5 bases and J by 5 bases, 8 bases remained unmatched. The germline CDR1 and CDR2 sequences are LNHDA and SQIVND (reference sequence). The sequenced sample consisted of peripheral blood. The sequence derives from an elderly man with active or convalescent COVID-19. This chain joins TRBV19 and TRBJ1-2; 10 bases fit TRBD1. This CDR3 reads CASSPGDRGAYGYTF. DNA of the CDR3: TGTGCCAGTAGTCCTGGGGACAGGGGAGCGTATGGCTACACCTTC.